The TCR beta chain described here comes from a study of blood T cell repertoires in COVID-19 (TCRdb year 2020). At the level of the whole study: Samples from collaborators originated in the United States, Italy and Spain and spanned both the acute and convalescent phases of COVID-19. The material from the prospective study consisted of cDNA or gDNA derived from T cells, B-cell-depleted T cells, or PBMCs. Subjects who had been exposed to COVID-19, were actively infected with it, or had recovered from it provided the deeply sampled blood TCRbeta repertoires that made up the dataset. The repertoires were released in a freely available public database meant as a resource for research on the immune response to SARS-CoV-2. Samples were obtained from the ongoing ImmuneRACE study (first 160 participants) and from some 1,300 subjects provided by 6 global collaborators. A de-identified subject ID, COVID-19 status, age in years and sex were almost always included in the sample metadata. Where HLA class I and class II types were available, the types were taken from metadata supplied by the sample provider, not from assay-based typing. What the study reported, not specific to this receptor: The quantity of clinical and demographic metadata differed by source and by participant and was supplied without curation.

TCRbeta CDR3 regions were amplified from genomic DNA using the immunoSEQ Assay, a bias-controlled multiplex PCR. In the paper's pipeline: Nucleated cell counts per sample were estimated from amplification of reference gene primers within the assay. To quantify the absolute abundance of each unique TCRbeta CDR3 rearrangement, sequence reads were collapsed and filtered. For each sample, productive Simpson clonality was calculated as the square root of Simpson's diversity index over productive rearrangements. This is the immuneACCESS table as TCRdb keeps it, with only in-frame sequences that have V and J called. A part of the clones is gone; compared with another copy, unresolved V genes explain less than half, and the rest is unexplained. V, J and clone size were drawn from that table, and D and trimming were deduced from the DNA. The table for this sample lists about 58,000 clones; 80% to 90% of them were counted only once. The top ten constitute about 8% of the sample.

Whole blood was collected in K2EDTA tubes by collaborating institutions according to the institutions' own protocols. For TCRbeta analysis, collaborators shipped samples as frozen whole blood, isolated PBMCs, or DNA extracted from either of those sample types. Spanning cysteine to phenylalanine, the CDR3 consists of 15 amino acids. Only the CDR3 part of the read is kept: 45 bases, read in frame from the first base. The junction carries 17 bases between V and J, which are trimmed by 4 bases and 10 bases respectively. The germline V gene (reference sequence) specifies LGHDT as CDR1 and YNNKEL as CDR2. Concerning this clone itself: Its specific antigen is unknown. Base qualities were left out, and no much larger clone turns up one base away.

The source of this sequence is a woman aged 65 to 85 with active COVID-19. The sample comprised peripheral blood. The receptor chain draws on TRBV3-1 (or the pseudogene TRBV3-2) and TRBJ1-6; TRBD1 could be the D gene, as 6 bases match. CDR3 reads: CASSRGGGKGSPLHF. The DNA is as follows: TGTGCCAGCAGCCGGGGAGGGGGGAAAGGCTCACCCCTCCACTTT.